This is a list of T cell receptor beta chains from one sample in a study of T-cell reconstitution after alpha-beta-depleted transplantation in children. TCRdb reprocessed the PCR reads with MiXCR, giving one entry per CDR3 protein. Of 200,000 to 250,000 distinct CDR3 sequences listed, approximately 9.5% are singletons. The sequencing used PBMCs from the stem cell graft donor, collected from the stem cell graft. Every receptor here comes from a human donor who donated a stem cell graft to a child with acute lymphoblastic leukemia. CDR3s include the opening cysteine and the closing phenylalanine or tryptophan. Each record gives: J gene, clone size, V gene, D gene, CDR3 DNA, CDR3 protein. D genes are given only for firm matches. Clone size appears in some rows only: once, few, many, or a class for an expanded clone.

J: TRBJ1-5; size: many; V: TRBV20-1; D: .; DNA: TGCAGTGCAGACTCACAGGGATCTCAGCCCCAGCATTTT; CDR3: CSADSQGSQPQHF
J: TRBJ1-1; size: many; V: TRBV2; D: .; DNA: TGTGCCAGCAGCGGTCCCGGGACACCTAACACTGAAGCTTTCTTT; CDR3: CASSGPGTPNTEAFF
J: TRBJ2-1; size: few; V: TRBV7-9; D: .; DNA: TGTGCCAGCGCCCATGGGGGGCTCTCCTACAATGAGCAGTTCTTC; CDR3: CASAHGGLSYNEQFF
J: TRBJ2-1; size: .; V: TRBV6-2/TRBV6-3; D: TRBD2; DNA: TGTGCCAGCAGTTCACCGGGACTACCTCGAAAGCCGTACAATGAGCAGTTCTTC; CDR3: CASSSPGLPRKPYNEQFF
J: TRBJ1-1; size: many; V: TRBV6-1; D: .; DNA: TGTGCCAGCAGTGAAGCTCTGGGGCAAACTGAAGCTTTCTTT; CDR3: CASSEALGQTEAFF
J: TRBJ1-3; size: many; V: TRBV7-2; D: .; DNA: TGTGCCAGCAGCTTAGCCATCAACAGGGCTCCTGGAAACACCATATATTTT; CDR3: CASSLAINRAPGNTIYF
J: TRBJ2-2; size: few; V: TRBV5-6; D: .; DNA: TGTGCCAGCAGCTTGATAGGGACTCGGAACACCGGGGAGCTGTTTTTT; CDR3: CASSLIGTRNTGELFF
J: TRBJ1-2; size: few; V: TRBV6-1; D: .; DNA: TGTGCCAGCAGACGGGACACCGAACGTTATGGCTACACCTTC; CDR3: CASRRDTERYGYTF
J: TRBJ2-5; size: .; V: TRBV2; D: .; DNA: TGTGCCAGTCACAACCTGAGGCAAGAGACCCAGTACTTC; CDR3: CASHNLRQETQYF
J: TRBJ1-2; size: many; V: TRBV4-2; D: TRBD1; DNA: TGTGCCAGCAGTCCCCGGGACAGGGGGGACTATGGCTACACCTTC; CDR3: CASSPRDRGDYGYTF
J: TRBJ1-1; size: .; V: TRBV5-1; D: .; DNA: TGCGCCAGCAGCCTTGGAGGACCTGTCGGAGCTTTCTTT; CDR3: CASSLGGPVGAFF
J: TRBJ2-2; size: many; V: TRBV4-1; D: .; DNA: TGCGCCAGCAGCCAGATTGAGAACACCGGGGAGCTGTTTTTT; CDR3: CASSQIENTGELFF
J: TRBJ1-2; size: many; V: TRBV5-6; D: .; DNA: TGTGCCAGCAGCTCGGGGACCAAACTGATCGGCTATGGCTACACCTTC; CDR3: CASSSGTKLIGYGYTF
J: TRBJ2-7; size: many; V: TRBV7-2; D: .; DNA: TGTGCCAGCAGCTTACGGCGGGGACAAAGCTCCTACGAGCAGTACTTC; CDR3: CASSLRRGQSSYEQYF
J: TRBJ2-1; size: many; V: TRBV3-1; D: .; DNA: TGTGCCAGCAGTGTTCTCCAGCGGGCTCCCTACAATGAGCAGTTCTTC; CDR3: CASSVLQRAPYNEQFF
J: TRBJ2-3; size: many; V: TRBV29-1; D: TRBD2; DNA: TGCAGCGTTGAACTAGCTAGCGGGGTCCGAGATACGCAGTATTTT; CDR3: CSVELASGVRDTQYF
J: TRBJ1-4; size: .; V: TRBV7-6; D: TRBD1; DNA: TGTGCCAGCAGAAGAAGGGACAGAGCTAATGAAAAACTGTTTTTT; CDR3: CASRRRDRANEKLFF
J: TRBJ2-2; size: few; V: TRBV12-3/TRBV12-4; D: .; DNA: TGTGCCAGCCGCCGGGGGGCAGGGGTCTCTTCCGGGGAGCTGTTTTTT; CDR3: CASRRGAGVSSGELFF
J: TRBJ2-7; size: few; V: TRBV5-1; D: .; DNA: TGCGCCAGCAGCTTGGCGTTCGGGGTGGACTACGAGCAGTACTTC; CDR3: CASSLAFGVDYEQYF
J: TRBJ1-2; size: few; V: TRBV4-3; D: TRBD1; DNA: TGCGCCAGCAGCCAAGGGGACAGATTAGCTAACTATGGCTACACCTTC; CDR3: CASSQGDRLANYGYTF
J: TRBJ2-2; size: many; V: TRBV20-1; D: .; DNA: TGCAGTGCTCAACTTGGGGACCTTGCGAACACCGGGGAGCTGTTTTTT; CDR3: CSAQLGDLANTGELFF
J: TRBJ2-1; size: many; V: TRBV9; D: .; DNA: TGTGCCAGCAGCGGGACGGGAAGCTCCTACAATGAGCAGTTCTTC; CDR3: CASSGTGSSYNEQFF
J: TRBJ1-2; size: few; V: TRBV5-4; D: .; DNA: TGTGCCAGCAGCCCGGGGGACAAATTGAACTATGGCTACACCTTC; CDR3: CASSPGDKLNYGYTF
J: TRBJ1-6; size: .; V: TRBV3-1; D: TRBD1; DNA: TGTGCCAGCAGCCGAGGAGCAGACAGGGGTTCACCCCTCCACTTT; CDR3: CASSRGADRGSPLHF
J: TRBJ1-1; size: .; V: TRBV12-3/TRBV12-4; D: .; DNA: TGTGCCAGCAGTTTAGCCAGAACTGAAGCTTTCTTT; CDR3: CASSLARTEAFF
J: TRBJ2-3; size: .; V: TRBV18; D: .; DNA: TGTGCCAGCTCACCACGTTCGCGGGGCACAGATACGCAGTATTTT; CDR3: CASSPRSRGTDTQYF
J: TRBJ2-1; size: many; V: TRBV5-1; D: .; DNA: TGCGCCAGCAGCTTGGATCCCGGAGGAGGAATCGCCTACAATGAGCAGTTCTTC; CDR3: CASSLDPGGGIAYNEQFF
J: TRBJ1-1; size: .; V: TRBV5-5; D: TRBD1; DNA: TGTGCCAGCAGATACCGGGACAGGGGGCAAGGGAACACTGAAGCTTTCTTT; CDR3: CASRYRDRGQGNTEAFF
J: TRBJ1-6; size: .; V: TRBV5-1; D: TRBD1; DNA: TGCGCCAGCAGCCAGGTACAGGGGGCAAAGAATTCACCCCTCCACTTT; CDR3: CASSQVQGAKNSPLHF
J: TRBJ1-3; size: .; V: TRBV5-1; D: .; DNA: TGCGCCAGCAGGAGGGATGTACGGGAACTCTCTGGAAACACCATATATTTT; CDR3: CASRRDVRELSGNTIYF
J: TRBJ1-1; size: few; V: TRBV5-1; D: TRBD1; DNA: TGCGCCAGCAACCCGACAGGGGTGGAGACTGAAGCTTTCTTT; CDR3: CASNPTGVETEAFF
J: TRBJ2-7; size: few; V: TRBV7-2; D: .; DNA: TGTGCCAGCAGCTTAGGGGCCAGCAAAACCTACGAGCAGTACTTC; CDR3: CASSLGASKTYEQYF
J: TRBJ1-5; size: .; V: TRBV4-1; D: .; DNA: TGCGCCAGCAGCCAAGATCCAGGTAATGGCAATCAGCCCCAGCATTTT; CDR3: CASSQDPGNGNQPQHF
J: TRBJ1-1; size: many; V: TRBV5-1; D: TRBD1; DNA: TGCGCCAGCAGCACATCAGGGGGGGACACTGAAGCTTTCTTT; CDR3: CASSTSGGDTEAFF
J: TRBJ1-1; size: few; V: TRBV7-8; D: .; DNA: TGTGCCAGCAGCTTACAAAATATCACTGAAGCTTTCTTT; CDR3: CASSLQNITEAFF
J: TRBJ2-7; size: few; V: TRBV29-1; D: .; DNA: TGCAGCGTTGGACGGTCGACACACGAGCAGTACTTC; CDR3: CSVGRSTHEQYF
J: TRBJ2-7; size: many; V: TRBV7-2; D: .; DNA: TGTGCCAGCAGCTTAGGGATCCACGAGCAGTACTTC; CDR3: CASSLGIHEQYF
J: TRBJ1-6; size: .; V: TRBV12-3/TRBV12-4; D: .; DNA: TGTGCCAGCAGTTCCCCCAGTTTAGGGACCGGTTATTCACCCCTCCACTTT; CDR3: CASSSPSLGTGYSPLHF
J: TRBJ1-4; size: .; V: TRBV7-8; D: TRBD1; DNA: TGTGCCAGCAGCTCCTCGGGACAGGCTAGTCGAAAACTGTTTTTT; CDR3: CASSSSGQASRKLFF
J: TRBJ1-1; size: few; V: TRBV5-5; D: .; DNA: TGTGCCAGCAGCTTGGGGGGATTCATGAACACTGAAGCTTTCTTT; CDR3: CASSLGGFMNTEAFF
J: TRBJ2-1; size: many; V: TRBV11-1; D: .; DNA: TGTGCCAGCAGCTTAGGGGTCATGGCAGGACACAATGAGCAGTTCTTC; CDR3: CASSLGVMAGHNEQFF
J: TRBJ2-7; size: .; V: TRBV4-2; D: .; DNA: TGTGCCAGCAGCCAAGATTTGAGGTACGAGCAGTACTTC; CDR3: CASSQDLRYEQYF
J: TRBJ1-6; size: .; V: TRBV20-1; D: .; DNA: TGCAGTGCTAGAAGGGCCTCAAATAATTCACCCCTCCACTTT; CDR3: CSARRASNNSPLHF
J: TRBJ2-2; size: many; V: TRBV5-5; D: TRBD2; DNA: TGTGCCAGCAGCTTGGATTCGGCATTGGGAGGGGGGGAGCTGTTTTTT; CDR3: CASSLDSALGGGELFF
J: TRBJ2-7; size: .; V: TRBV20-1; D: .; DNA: TGCAGTGCTAGAGATGGGCTAGCTTACGAGCAGTACTTC; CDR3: CSARDGLAYEQYF
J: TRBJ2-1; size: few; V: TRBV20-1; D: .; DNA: TGCAGTGCGTCCCTACCGGACGGAGGTATTGGGCAGTTCTTC; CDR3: CSASLPDGGIGQFF
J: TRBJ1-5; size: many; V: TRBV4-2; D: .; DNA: TGTGCCAGCAGCCCTCACCGGGACAACAATCAGCCCCAGCATTTT; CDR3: CASSPHRDNNQPQHF
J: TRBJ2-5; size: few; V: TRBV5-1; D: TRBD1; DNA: TGCGCCAGCAGCTTGTTCGTCTCAGGGGGCTCAGAGACCCAGTACTTC; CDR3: CASSLFVSGGSETQYF
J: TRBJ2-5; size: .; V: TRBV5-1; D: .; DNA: TGCGCCAGCAGCTTGTCGGGTCCTCAAGAGACCCAGTACTTC; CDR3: CASSLSGPQETQYF
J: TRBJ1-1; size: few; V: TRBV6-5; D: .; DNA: TGTGCCGTAAGGACGAACACTGAAGCTTTCTTT; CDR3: CAVRTNTEAFF
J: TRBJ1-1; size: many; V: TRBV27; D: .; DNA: TGTGCCAGCAGTTTAAGTACGAGAATGAACACTGAAGCTTTCTTT; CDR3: CASSLSTRMNTEAFF
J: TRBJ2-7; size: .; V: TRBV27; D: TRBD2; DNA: TGTGCCAGCAGTTTATCGTCGGGGGGGCCGCCGTACGAGCAGTACTTC; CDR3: CASSLSSGGPPYEQYF
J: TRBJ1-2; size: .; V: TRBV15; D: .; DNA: TGTGCCACCACCGAACAGGGCCCCTATGGCTACACCTTC; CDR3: CATTEQGPYGYTF
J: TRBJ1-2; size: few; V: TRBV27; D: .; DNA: TGTGCCAGCAGCTTTCTCCCACGCAGGGAGGACTATGGCTACACCTTC; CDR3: CASSFLPRREDYGYTF
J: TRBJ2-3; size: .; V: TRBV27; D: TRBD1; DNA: TGTGCCAGCAGTAGGGGACAGGGGGGTACGCAGTATTTT; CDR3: CASSRGQGGTQYF
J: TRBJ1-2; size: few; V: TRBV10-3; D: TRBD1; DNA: TGTGCCATCAGGAGGGGGCTAAAGCTTGGCTACACCTTC; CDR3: CAIRRGLKLGYTF
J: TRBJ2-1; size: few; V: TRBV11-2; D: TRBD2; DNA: TGTGCCAGCAGCTACCGGAGACTAGCGGGGTATGAGCAGTTCTTC; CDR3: CASSYRRLAGYEQFF
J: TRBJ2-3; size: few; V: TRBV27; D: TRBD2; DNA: TGTGCCAGCAGTTTCGGGGGGGCCCTCACAGATACGCAGTATTTT; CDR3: CASSFGGALTDTQYF
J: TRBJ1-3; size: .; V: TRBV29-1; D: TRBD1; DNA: TGCAGCGTTGAAGCTGACAGGGGTGGAAACACCATATATTTT; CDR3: CSVEADRGGNTIYF